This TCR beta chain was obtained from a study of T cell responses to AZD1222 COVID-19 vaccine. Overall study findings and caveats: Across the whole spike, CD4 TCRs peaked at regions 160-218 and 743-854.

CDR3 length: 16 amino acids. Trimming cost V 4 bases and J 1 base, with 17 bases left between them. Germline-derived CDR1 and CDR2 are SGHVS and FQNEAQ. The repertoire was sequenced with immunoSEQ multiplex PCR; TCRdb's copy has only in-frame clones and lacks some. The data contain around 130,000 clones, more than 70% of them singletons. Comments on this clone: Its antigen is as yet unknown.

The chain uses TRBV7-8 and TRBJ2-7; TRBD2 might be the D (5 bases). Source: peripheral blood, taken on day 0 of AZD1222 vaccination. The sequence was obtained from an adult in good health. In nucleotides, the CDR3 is TGTGCCAGCAGCTCGGAGGCGGTACCAGGTTCCTACGAGCAGTACTTC. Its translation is CASSSEAVPGSYEQYF.